A selection of T cell receptor beta chains follows, all from one sample in a study of cytomegalovirus exposure and HLA in healthy donors. Data came from immunoSEQ multiplex PCR; TCRdb stores just in-frame clones and leaves some out. The sample consists of fewer than 250,000 clones, more than 75% of them appearing once. The specimen was PBMCs. The source is a male donor in good health and CMV-seronegative. Both conserved end residues are part of each CDR3. The D gene is left open where the match is weak. Clone sizes are given selectively: once, few, many, or a class where the clone is expanded.

>TRBD1|-|TRBJ1-2|TRBV19
CASSIGGTANYGYTF
TGTGCCAGTAGTATAGGGGGGACAGCTAACTATGGCTACACCTTC
>-|-|TRBJ1-2|TRBV5-6
CASSLGGDYGYTF
TGTGCCAGCAGCTTGGGCGGTGACTATGGCTACACCTTC
>TRBD2|-|TRBJ2-3|TRBV11-2
CASSLEGLARRDTQYF
TGTGCCAGCAGCTTAGAAGGACTAGCCCGGCGGGATACGCAGTATTTT
>-|-|TRBJ1-2|TRBV19
CASAAEGNYGYTF
TGTGCCAGTGCGGCGGAGGGGAACTATGGCTACACCTTC
>-|-|TRBJ2-7|TRBV4-1
CASSQGTAATYEQYF
TGCGCCAGCAGCCAAGGGACAGCTGCAACCTACGAGCAGTACTTC
>-|-|TRBJ2-1|TRBV6-5
CASSPEGQYNEQFF
TGTGCCAGCAGTCCAGAAGGACAGTACAATGAGCAGTTCTTC
>TRBD2|few|TRBJ2-3|TRBV6-1
CASSELAGYGDTQYF
TGTGCCAGCAGTGAACTAGCGGGTTATGGAGATACGCAGTATTTT
>TRBD1|once|TRBJ1-5|TRBV7-2
CASSFGTGINQPQHF
TGTGCCAGCAGCTTCGGGACAGGTATCAATCAGCCCCAGCATTTT
>-|-|TRBJ1-3|TRBV7-2
CASSLAPGRAGNTIYF
TGTGCCAGCAGCTTAGCCCCGGGCAGGGCTGGAAACACCATATATTTT
>-|-|TRBJ1-5|TRBV28
CASSLDGVAQPQHF
TGTGCCAGCAGTTTGGACGGGGTGGCTCAGCCCCAGCATTTT
>TRBD1|-|TRBJ2-2|TRBV18
CASSPTGANTGELFF
TGTGCCAGCTCTCCGACAGGGGCAAACACCGGGGAGCTGTTTTTT
>TRBD2|-|TRBJ2-5|TRBV5-1
CASSLVGLAGQETQYF
TGCGCCAGCAGCTTGGTCGGGCTAGCGGGACAAGAGACCCAGTACTTC
>TRBD1|-|TRBJ1-2|TRBV19
CASSNQGQGGYGYTF
TGTGCCAGTAGTAACCAAGGACAGGGCGGCTATGGCTACACCTTC
>TRBD1|-|TRBJ1-1|TRBV7-9
CASSQGDRVVTEAFF
TGTGCCAGCAGCCAAGGGGACAGGGTGGTTACTGAAGCTTTCTTT
>-|-|TRBJ1-5|TRBV5-6
CASSLGGQQPQHF
TGTGCCAGCAGCTTGGGGGGCCAACAGCCCCAGCATTTT
>TRBD2|-|TRBJ2-2|TRBV27
CASSPPRIAGGHGELFF
TGTGCCAGCAGTCCCCCCCGGATAGCGGGAGGTCACGGGGAGCTGTTTTTT
>-|-|TRBJ1-2|TRBV28
CASSAGGGGANYGYTF
TGTGCCAGCAGCGCGGGCGGGGGGGGTGCTAACTATGGCTACACCTTC
>TRBD2|-|TRBJ2-1|TRBV9
CASSVGGAERTSLWNEQFF
TGTGCCAGCAGCGTAGGAGGGGCAGAGAGGACTAGCCTCTGGAATGAGCAGTTCTTC
>-|once|TRBJ2-1|TRBV14
CASSQDNGAASYNEQFF
TGTGCCAGCAGCCAAGATAATGGGGCCGCCTCCTACAATGAGCAGTTCTTC
>-|-|TRBJ2-3|TRBV28
CASSLSFGLGGASTDTQYF
TGTGCCAGCAGTTTATCTTTTGGGCTAGGGGGGGCTAGCACAGATACGCAGTATTTT
>-|few|TRBJ1-1|TRBV19
CASNPRAGGQGTEAFF
TGTGCCAGTAACCCCCGGGCGGGGGGGCAAGGAACTGAAGCTTTCTTT
>-|-|TRBJ1-5|TRBV19
CASTPWGHSNQPQHF
TGTGCCAGTACTCCCTGGGGACATAGCAATCAGCCCCAGCATTTT
>-|few|TRBJ1-2|TRBV5-4
CAFTEGNYGYTF
TGTGCTTTCACGGAGGGAAACTATGGCTACACCTTC
>TRBD1|-|TRBJ2-7|TRBV5-4
CASSSARQGAYEQYF
TGTGCCAGCAGCTCAGCCAGACAGGGGGCTTACGAGCAGTACTTC
>TRBD2|-|TRBJ2-5|TRBV14
CASSQGMGGRDETQYF
TGTGCCAGCAGCCAAGGGATGGGCGGGAGGGATGAGACCCAGTACTTC
>-|-|TRBJ1-3|TRBV5-1
CASSPQTSVALNTIYF
TGCGCCAGCAGCCCCCAGACTTCCGTCGCTCTTAACACCATATATTTT